This T cell receptor beta chain appears in the sequencing data of a study of OX40 agonist ivuxolimab in advanced cancers. Across the study: Recorded diagnoses for dose-escalation patients were hepatocellular carcinoma, melanoma, renal cell or head and neck cancer. General study findings and limits: Averaging showed that CD8+ T cells had more expanded clones than CD4+ did.

Worth noting for this clone: Its antigen is unknown.

Profiling relied on immunoSEQ multiplex PCR, and the TCRdb table lists in-frame clones only, not all of them. The sample includes 31,000 or so clones, 65% to 85% of them seen just once. V lost 6 bases to trimming and J lost 1 base; unmatched junction nucleotides: 4. The CDR3 length is 14 residues. Germline lookup yields CDR1 ENHRY and CDR2 SYGVKD. This sequence originates from an adult with an advanced solid tumor such as melanoma, head and neck, liver or kidney cancer. Sample: CD4+ or CD8+ T cells sorted from blood, taken in a trial of the OX40 agonist ivuxolimab. The rearrangement uses TRBV10-3 and TRBJ2-7; TRBD1 matches at 9 bases. CDR3 bases: TGTGCCATCAGCAATGGACAGGGGTCCTACGAGCAGTACTTC. Its translation: CAISNGQGSYEQYF.